The 27 T cell receptor beta chains in this list originate from one sample, sequenced in a study of cytomegalovirus exposure and HLA in healthy donors. Researchers ran the PCR with 60 Vbeta and 13 Jbeta primers. Clones were sequenced by immunoSEQ multiplex PCR, and TCRdb holds only the in-frame ones, with some missing. The table includes 150,000 or so clones, 80% detected once. The sample taken for sequencing was PBMCs. The receptor source for this set is a man aged 25 to 40 in good health and CMV-seropositive.

The CDR3 DNA reads TGTGCCAGCAGGGGGACAGGGACGAACACTGAAGCTTTCTTT. The encoded protein is CASRGTGTNTEAFF. This chain joins TRBV5-6 and TRBJ1-1, with TRBD1 identical over 9 bases. This CDR3 region has 14 residues. Germline V gene lookup returns CDR1 SGHDT and CDR2 YYEEEE. Losses at the gene ends were 5 bases for V and 1 base for J; bases not matched to a gene: 3. The full variable domain, in which reference TRBV5-6 and TRBJ1-1 provide the parts outside the CDR3, is DAGVTQSPTHLIKTRGQQVTLRCSPKSGHDTVSWYQQALGQGPQFIFQYYEEEERQRGNFPDRFSGHQFPNYSSELNVNALLLGDSALYLCASRGTGTNTEAFFGQGTRLTVV.

Remarks on this clone: Additional DNA sequences in this sample encode the identical CDR3. The chain joins TRBV9 to TRBJ2-5, with D tentatively TRBD1 (6 bases). Germline V CDR1 and CDR2: SGDLS, YYNGEE. The CDR3 sequence is 12 residues long. Between the trimmed V and J ends, which lost 2 bases and 4 bases, there was a span of 6 bases. As DNA, the CDR3 is TGTGCCAGCAGCGTCAGGGGAGAGACCCAGTACTTC. Translated, it gives CASSVRGETQYF. Together with reference TRBV9 and TRBJ2-5, the CDR3 gives the full variable domain: DSGVTQTPKHLITATGQRVTLRCSPRSGDLSVYWYQQSLDQGLQFLIQYYNGEERAKGNILERFSAQQFPDLHSELNLSSLELGDSALYFCASSVRGETQYFGPGTRLLVL.

The V call is TRBV6-5, the J call TRBJ2-1, with D perhaps TRBD2 (6 bases). V gave up 7 bases and J gave up 9 bases, with 10 bases separating them. The length of the CDR3 is 11 residues. Germline V gene sequence: CDR1 MNHEY, CDR2 SVGAGI. CDR3 protein: CASTEGGEQFF. The CDR3 DNA sequence: TGTGCCAGCACGGAGGGCGGTGAGCAGTTCTTC.

This rearrangement joins TRBV5-6 to TRBJ2-3; TRBD1 is a possible D gene (6 bases). V lost 1 base and J lost 1, with 13 bases in between. There are 16 residues in the CDR3. Germline V lookup: CDR1 SGHDT, CDR2 YYEEEE. CDR3 sequence: CASSLRAGARTDTQYF. In DNA, the CDR3 is TGTGCCAGCAGCTTGAGGGCAGGGGCTCGCACAGATACGCAGTATTTT.

This rearrangement joins TRBV2 to TRBJ1-4; weak D call: TRBD1 (6 bases). Trimming left V 2 bases short and J 3 bases short, with 10 bases between. The germline V gene has CDR1 SNHLY and CDR2 FYNNEI. The CDR3 sequence is 15 residues long. The CDR3 sequence: CASSERTAANEKLFF. In nucleotides, the CDR3 is TGTGCCAGCAGTGAAAGGACAGCAGCTAATGAAAAACTGTTTTTT.

This chain uses TRBV30 with TRBJ1-1; weak D call: TRBD1 (5 bases). There are 15 residues in the CDR3. CDR1 GTSNPN and CDR2 SVGIG come from the germline V gene (reference sequence). The ends were cut back, 0 bases at V and 0 bases at J, with 11 bases in the middle. In DNA, the CDR3 is TGTGCCTGGAGTGTTCTTTCAGGGTTGAACACTGAAGCTTTCTTT. Its translation: CAWSVLSGLNTEAFF.

The rearrangement uses TRBV5-1 and TRBJ2-3, with 12 nucleotides matching TRBD2. Germline V gene sequence: CDR1 SGHRS, CDR2 YFSETQ. This CDR3 has 16 amino acids. Trimming cost V 3 bases and J 0 bases; bases outside gene matches: 2. The CDR3 protein is CASSSGTSGSTDTQYF. The CDR3 nucleotides read TGCGCCAGCAGCTCCGGGACTAGCGGGAGCACAGATACGCAGTATTTT.

The chain links TRBV10-1 to TRBJ2-1, with 7 bases identical to TRBD2. After removal of 8 bases from V and 8 bases from J, the junction contained 12 bases not matched to a gene. CDR3 length equals 14 residues. CDR1 WNHNN and CDR2 SYGVQD come from the germline V gene (reference sequence). The CDR3 DNA reads as TGCGCCAGCGGGGAGGCTAGCGGCTCGCATGAGCAGTTCTTC. It is translated as CASGEASGSHEQFF.

The chain is built from TRBV6-5 and TRBJ1-6, with a tentative D call TRBD1 (6 bases). The V gene's germline CDR1 is MNHEY and CDR2 SVGAGI. V dropped 6 bases and J dropped 5 bases, with 14 bases sitting between them. The CDR3 runs to 15 residues. CDR3 amino acids: CASRGDRRDNSPLHF. The CDR3 DNA reads as TGTGCCAGCAGGGGAGACAGGCGAGATAATTCACCCCTCCACTTT.

The chain uses TRBV27 and TRBJ1-1; no clear D gene. The CDR3 is 13 residues long. Germline V gene data show CDR1 as MNHEY and CDR2 as SMNVEV (reference sequence). Trimming removed 3 bases from V and 4 bases from J, with 9 bases in between. The CDR3 here is CASSFGEGTEAFF. CDR3 coding DNA: TGTGCCAGCAGTTTTGGGGAGGGCACTGAAGCTTTCTTT.

In DNA, the CDR3 is TGTGCCAGCGGGTTGGGGGGACAGAGCCAGTACTTC. Amino acid sequence: CASGLGGQSQYF. The rearrangement links TRBV28 to TRBJ2-5; D possibly corresponds to TRBD1 (7 bases). Germline V gene sequence: CDR1 MDHEN, CDR2 SYDVKM. V lost 8 bases and J lost 10, with 17 bases in between. The CDR3 has 12 amino acids.

The V call is TRBV7-2, the J call TRBJ2-5; D might be TRBD1 (7 bases). Looked up from germline, CDR1 is SGHTA and CDR2 is FQGNSA. The CDR3 totals 16 residues. Trimming cost V 4 bases and J 11 bases, with 26 bases left between them. The CDR3 loop is CASSSGGTGSRGEQYF. DNA for the CDR3: TGTGCCAGCAGCTCAGGGGGGACGGGATCCAGGGGGGAGCAGTACTTC.

The chain carries TRBV9 and TRBJ2-5, with 9 bases identical to TRBD2. Germline CDR1 and CDR2: SGDLS and YYNGEE. J was trimmed by 1 base and V by 2 bases; bases with no gene match: 3. The length of the CDR3 is 15 residues. CDR3 bases: TGTGCCAGCAGCGTTGCGGGAGGGCCCCAAGAGACCCAGTACTTC. It yields the protein CASSVAGGPQETQYF. The entire variable domain, with the rest obtained from reference TRBV9 and TRBJ2-5, is as follows: DSGVTQTPKHLITATGQRVTLRCSPRSGDLSVYWYQQSLDQGLQFLIQYYNGEERAKGNILERFSAQQFPDLHSELNLSSLELGDSALYFCASSVAGGPQETQYFGPGTRLLVL.

V and J are TRBV28 and TRBJ2-1, with a tentative D call TRBD1 (6 bases). Trimming removed 6 bases from V and 8 bases from J, with 23 bases in between. Germline CDR1 MDHEN, CDR2 SYDVKM. The CDR3 is 16 amino acids. DNA of the CDR3: TGTGCCAGCAGCGAATTCAGGGGCGAAAGTTGGCATGAGCAGTTCTTC. This codes for CASSEFRGESWHEQFF.

The chain uses TRBV7-2 and TRBJ2-1; TRBD2 is a possible D gene (5 bases). CDR3 length equals 15 residues. CDR1 SGHTA and CDR2 FQGNSA come from the germline V gene. Deletions cut 2 bases from V and 2 bases from J, with 10 bases between. The CDR3 nucleotides are TGTGCCAGCAGCTTATCGGGGAACACCTACAATGAGCAGTTCTTC. The encoded protein is CASSLSGNTYNEQFF. Together with reference TRBV7-2 and TRBJ2-1, the CDR3 gives the full variable domain: GAGVSQSPSNKVTEKGKDVELRCDPISGHTALYWYRQSLGQGLEFLIYFQGNSAPDKSGLPSDRFSAERTGGSVSTLTIQRTQQEDSAVYLCASSLSGNTYNEQFFGPGTRLTVL.

The V and J genes are TRBV9 and TRBJ1-3; 10 bases line up with TRBD1. Germline CDR1 SGDLS, CDR2 YYNGEE. The CDR3 runs 15 residues. V was clipped by 5 bases and J by 2 bases; unmatched bases: 4. The CDR3 region is CASRAGTGAGNTIYF. In DNA, the CDR3 is TGTGCCAGCAGGGCCGGGACAGGGGCTGGAAACACCATATATTTT.

The V call is TRBV7-9, the J call TRBJ2-4, with D maybe TRBD1 (6 bases). The ends were cut back, 1 base at V and 7 bases at J, with 14 bases in the middle. This CDR3 has 15 amino acids. Germline V gene lookup returns CDR1 SEHNR and CDR2 FQNEAQ (reference sequence). DNA for the CDR3: TGTGCCAGCAGCTTAGGGGCAGGGGATGAGAACATTCAGTACTTC. Its protein product is CASSLGAGDENIQYF.

This clone was picked up a small number of times. This chain links TRBV20-1 with TRBJ1-3; D is unresolved. Germline loops: CDR1 DFQATT, CDR2 SNEGSKA (reference sequence). V lost 4 bases to trimming and J lost 6 bases, with 7 bases between them. The CDR3 totals 11 residues. As DNA, the CDR3 is TGCAGTGCTAAACAGCAAAACACCATATATTTT. It yields the protein CSAKQQNTIYF.

The rearrangement uses TRBV7-2 and TRBJ2-5; 7 bases line up with TRBD1. Germline V gene data show CDR1 as SGHTA and CDR2 as FQGNSA. The CDR3 has 15 residues. The J segment lost 11 bases and the V segment lost 5 bases, leaving 17 bases of the junction unmatched. For the CDR3, the DNA is TGTGCCAGCAGCCGCCGCCAGGGGGTAGTCAGGGAGCAGTACTTC. The encoded protein is CASSRRQGVVREQYF.

The chain has TRBV19 and TRBJ2-1; a possible D gene is TRBD2 (5 bases). The CDR3 covers 16 residues. Germline CDR1 is LNHDA and CDR2 is SQIVND (reference sequence). V lost 5 bases, J lost 0 bases, and 14 bases lay in between. The CDR3 sequence is CASSGRMRASYNEQFF. The CDR3 coding sequence is TGTGCCAGTAGTGGCCGGATGAGGGCCTCCTACAATGAGCAGTTCTTC.

This clone has a single count. The chain links TRBV5-4 to TRBJ2-1; TRBD2 aligns across 8 bases. The CDR3 has 15 amino acids. Germline values: CDR1 SGHNT, CDR2 YYREEE (reference sequence). J gave up 7 bases and V 1 base, and 7 bases lay outside the gene matches. The DNA for the CDR3 is TGTGCCAGCAGCTTGTCAAGCGGGAGTTGGAATGAGCAGTTCTTC. Amino acid sequence: CASSLSSGSWNEQFF. The variable domain in full, with the rest retrieved from reference TRBV5-4 and TRBJ2-1, is ETGVTQSPTHLIKTRGQQVTLRCSSQSGHNTVSWYQQALGQGPQFIFQYYREEENGRGNFPPRFSGLQFPNYSSELNVNALELDDSALYLCASSLSSGSWNEQFFGPGTRLTVL.

This chain connects TRBV4-1 to TRBJ1-1; the match to TRBD1 covers 10 bases. The CDR3 sequence is 16 residues long. The trim removed 4 bases at V and 0 bases at J, leaving 5 bases unmatched. Germline CDR1 and CDR2: MGHRA and YSYEKL. The CDR3 DNA reads TGCGCCAGCAGCCCCGGACAGGGGGGCATGAACACTGAAGCTTTCTTT. Residues: CASSPGQGGMNTEAFF.

The V and J genes are TRBV28 and TRBJ2-3; possible D gene TRBD2, 5 bases. Between the trimmed V and J ends, which lost 3 bases and 4 bases, there was a span of 17 bases. This CDR3 is 16 amino acids long. Per germline, CDR1 MDHEN and CDR2 SYDVKM. The CDR3 loop reads CASSLGSTAEADTQYF. In nucleotides, the CDR3 is TGTGCCAGCAGTTTGGGCAGCACAGCGGAGGCAGATACGCAGTATTTT.

The chain recombines TRBV19 with TRBJ2-1; tentatively, D is TRBD2 (6 bases). The V gene's germline CDR1 is LNHDA and CDR2 SQIVND (reference sequence). Trimming cost V 1 base and J 3 bases, with 16 bases left between them. The CDR3 spans 17 residues. In DNA form, the CDR3 reads TGTGCCAGTAGTATAGCCCTCTTGGGAGGTTACTACAATGAGCAGTTCTTC. Translating gives CASSIALLGGYYNEQFF.

The chain joins TRBV4-2 to TRBJ1-4; D not resolved. CDR1 LGHNA and CDR2 YNFKEQ come from the germline V gene. Deletions cut 2 bases from V and 2 bases from J, with 9 bases between. There are 15 residues in the CDR3. The CDR3 here is CASSQLSGTNEKLFF. The CDR3, as DNA: TGTGCCAGCAGCCAACTCTCTGGCACTAATGAAAAACTGTTTTTT.

V usage is TRBV2 and J usage is TRBJ1-2; 8 nucleotides line up with TRBD1. The CDR3 runs to 13 residues. J lost 4 bases, V lost 11 bases, and 9 bases had no gene match. Germline lookup yields CDR1 SNHLY and CDR2 FYNNEI. The CDR3 DNA reads as TGTGCCGGCGCGGGGACAGGTGGCTATGGCTACACCTTC. This translates into CAGAGTGGYGYTF.

The chain couples TRBV9 to TRBJ1-1, with 8 bases identical to TRBD1. J lost 1 base, V lost 0 bases, and 2 bases had no gene match. Germline V gives CDR1 SGDLS, CDR2 YYNGEE. The CDR3 length is 15 residues. The CDR3: CASSVEGTGNTEAFF. CDR3 DNA sequence: TGTGCCAGCAGCGTAGAAGGGACAGGGAACACTGAAGCTTTCTTT. Drawing the rest from reference TRBV9 and TRBJ1-1, the complete variable domain is DSGVTQTPKHLITATGQRVTLRCSPRSGDLSVYWYQQSLDQGLQFLIQYYNGEERAKGNILERFSAQQFPDLHSELNLSSLELGDSALYFCASSVEGTGNTEAFFGQGTRLTVV.